The clone carrying this T cell receptor (beta chain) appeared once. These data belong to a study of blood T cell repertoires in COVID-19. Study-wide background: The samples span acute and convalescent COVID-19 from the United States, Italy and Spain. PBMCs, B-cell-depleted T cells, or T cells were the source of the cDNA or gDNA that made up the material.

The CDR3 is 14 amino acids. The ends lost 2 bases at V and 4 bases at J; junction bases unmatched: 4. Germline V gene data show CDR1 as GTSNPN and CDR2 as SVGIG (reference sequence). As processed by the authors: Amplification from reference gene primers served as the basis for estimated nucleated cell counts. Measured with immunoSEQ multiplex PCR; TCRdb has only the in-frame clones, and not every one. That table gives V, J and clone size, and the DNA gave D and trimming. The table lists roughly 230,000 clones, 85% to 90% of them singletons. The J gene is TRBJ1-5, the V gene TRBV30, with 8 bases lining up with TRBD1. The sequencing sample was made of peripheral blood. This TCR was recovered from a woman between 35 and 50 years old who had recovered from COVID-19. This chain's CDR3 is CAWSRTGNNQPQHF. The CDR3 region has the DNA TGTGCCTGGAGTCGGACAGGGAATAATCAGCCCCAGCATTTT.